The clone carrying this T cell receptor beta chain occurred a few times. The data belong to a study of response to subunit inactivated influenza vaccine. The CDR3 length is 14 residues. Germline V lookup: CDR1 KGHDR, CDR2 SFDVKD. V dropped 4 bases and J dropped 6; count of bases not matched to a gene: 5. TCRdb re-called the RT-PCR reads through MiXCR, storing one row per CDR3 protein. The table records approximately 490,000 distinct CDR3 sequences, approximately 7.3% of them present only once. The sample here was PBMCs from blood, taken less than 30 months after vaccination. The sequence was collected from a man aged 45 to 75 who received an inactivated influenza vaccine. The chain is built from TRBV24-1 and TRBJ2-1, with 7 bases aligning to TRBD1. The CDR3, as DNA: TGTGCCACCAGTGAGACGGGACAGCTCAATGAGCAGTTCTTC. As protein: CATSETGQLNEQFF.